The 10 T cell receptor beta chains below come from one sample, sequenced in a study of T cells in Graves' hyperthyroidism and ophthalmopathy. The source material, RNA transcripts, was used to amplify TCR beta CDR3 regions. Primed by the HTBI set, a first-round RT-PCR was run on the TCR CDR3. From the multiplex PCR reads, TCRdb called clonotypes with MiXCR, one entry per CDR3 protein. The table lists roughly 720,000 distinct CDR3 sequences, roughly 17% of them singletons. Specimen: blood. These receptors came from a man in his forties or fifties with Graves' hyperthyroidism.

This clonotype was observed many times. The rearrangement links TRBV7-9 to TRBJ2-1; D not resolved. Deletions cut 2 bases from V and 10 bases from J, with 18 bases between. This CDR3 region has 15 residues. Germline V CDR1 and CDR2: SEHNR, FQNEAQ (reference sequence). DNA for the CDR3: TGTGCCAGCAGCTTATTGGGCCTCCATTCCGGAGAGCAGTTCTTC. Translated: CASSLLGLHSGEQFF.

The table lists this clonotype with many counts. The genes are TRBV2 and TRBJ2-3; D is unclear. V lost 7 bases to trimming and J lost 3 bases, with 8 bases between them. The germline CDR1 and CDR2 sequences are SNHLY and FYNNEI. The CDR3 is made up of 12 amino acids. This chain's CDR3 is CASTIPTDTQYF. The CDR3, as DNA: TGTGCCAGCACGATACCGACAGATACGCAGTATTTT.

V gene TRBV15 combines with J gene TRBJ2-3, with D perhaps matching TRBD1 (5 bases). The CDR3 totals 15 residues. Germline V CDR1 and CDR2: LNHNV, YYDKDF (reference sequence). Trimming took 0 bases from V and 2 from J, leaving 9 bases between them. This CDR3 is CATSREGVNTDTQYF. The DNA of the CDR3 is TGTGCCACCAGCAGAGAAGGGGTCAACACAGATACGCAGTATTTT.

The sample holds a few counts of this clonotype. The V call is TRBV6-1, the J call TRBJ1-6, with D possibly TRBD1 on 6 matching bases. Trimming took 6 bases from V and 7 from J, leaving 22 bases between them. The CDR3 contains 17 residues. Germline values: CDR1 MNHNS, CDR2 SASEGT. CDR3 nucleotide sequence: TGTGCCAGCAGCCGGAGACAGGCTACACCGAGCAATTCACCCCTCCACTTT. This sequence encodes CASSRRQATPSNSPLHF.

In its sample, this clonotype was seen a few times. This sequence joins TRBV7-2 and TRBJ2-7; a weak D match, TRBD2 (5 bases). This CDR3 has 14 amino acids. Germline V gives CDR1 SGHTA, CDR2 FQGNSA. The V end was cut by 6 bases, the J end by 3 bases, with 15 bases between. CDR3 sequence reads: CASSLIALGYEQYF. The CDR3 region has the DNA TGTGCCAGCAGTTTAATAGCGTTGGGCTACGAGCAGTACTTC.

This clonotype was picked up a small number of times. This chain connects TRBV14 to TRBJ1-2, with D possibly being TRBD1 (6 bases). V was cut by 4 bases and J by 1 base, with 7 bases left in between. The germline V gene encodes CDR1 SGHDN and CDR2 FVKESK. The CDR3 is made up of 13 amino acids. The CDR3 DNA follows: TGTGCCAGCAGCCCGGGACATAACTATGGCTACACCTTC. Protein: CASSPGHNYGYTF.

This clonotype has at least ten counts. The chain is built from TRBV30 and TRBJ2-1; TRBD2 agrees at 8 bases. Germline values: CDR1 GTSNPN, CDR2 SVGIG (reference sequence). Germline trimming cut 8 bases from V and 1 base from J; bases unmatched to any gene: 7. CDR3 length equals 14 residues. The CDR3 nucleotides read TGTGCCATCCGGACTAGCAAATCCTACAATGAGCAGTTCTTC. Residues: CAIRTSKSYNEQFF.

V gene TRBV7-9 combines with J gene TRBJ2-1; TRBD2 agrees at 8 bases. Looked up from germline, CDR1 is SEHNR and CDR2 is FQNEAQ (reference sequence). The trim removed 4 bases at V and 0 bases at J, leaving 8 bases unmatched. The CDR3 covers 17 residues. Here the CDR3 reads CASSSARGTSSYNEQFF. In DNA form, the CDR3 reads TGTGCCAGCAGCTCAGCGAGGGGGACTAGCTCCTACAATGAGCAGTTCTTC.

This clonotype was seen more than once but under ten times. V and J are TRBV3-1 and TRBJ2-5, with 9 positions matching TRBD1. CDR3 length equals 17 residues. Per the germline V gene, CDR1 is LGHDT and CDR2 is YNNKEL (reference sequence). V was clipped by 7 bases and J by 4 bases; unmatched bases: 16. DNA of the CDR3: TGTGCCAGCAAACGAATTAGGGGACAGGGTTTTCGAGAGACCCAGTACTTC. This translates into CASKRIRGQGFRETQYF.

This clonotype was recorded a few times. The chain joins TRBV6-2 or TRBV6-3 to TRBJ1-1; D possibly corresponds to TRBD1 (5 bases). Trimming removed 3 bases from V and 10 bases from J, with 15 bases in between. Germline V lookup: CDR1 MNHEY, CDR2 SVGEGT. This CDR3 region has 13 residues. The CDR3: CASSYRAGDGAFF. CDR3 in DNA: TGTGCCAGCAGTTATCGGGCGGGGGACGGAGCTTTCTTT.